These 2 T cell receptor beta chains originate from one sample sequenced in a study of cytomegalovirus exposure and HLA in healthy donors. The study ran its PCR with 60 Vbeta and 13 Jbeta primers. Sequencing used immunoSEQ multiplex PCR; TCRdb keeps in-frame clones, though not all of them. Altogether 180,000 or so clones are present, about four fifths being singletons, with the ten largest covering 4.9%. Sequences were obtained from PBMCs. These receptors were collected from a woman aged 18-29 years in good health and CMV-seropositive.

This clone came up once. The V gene is TRBV5-1, the J gene TRBJ2-7; D ambiguous. The V gene lost 0 bases and the J gene lost 2 bases, with 6 bases spanning the gap. The germline CDR1 and CDR2 sequences are SGHRS and YFSETQ. The CDR3 runs 13 residues. The CDR3: CASSLDTTYEQYF. The CDR3 DNA follows: TGCGCCAGCAGCTTGGACACCACCTACGAGCAGTACTTC.

This sequence joins TRBV5-1 and TRBJ2-4; 10 nucleotides agree with TRBD2. V lost 0 bases and J lost 0; bases outside the gene matches: 6. The CDR3 extends over 18 amino acids. Germline assignment: CDR1 SGHRS and CDR2 YFSETQ. The CDR3 region is CASSLGLAGGLAKNIQYF. CDR3 bases: TGCGCCAGCAGCTTGGGGTTAGCGGGGGGATTAGCCAAAAACATTCAGTACTTC. The full variable domain, in which reference TRBV5-1 and TRBJ2-4 provide the parts outside the CDR3, is KAGVTQTPRYLIKTRGQQVTLSCSPISGHRSVSWYQQTPGQGLQFLFEYFSETQRNKGNFPGRFSGRQFSNSRSEMNVSTLELGDSALYLCASSLGLAGGLAKNIQYFGAGTRLSVL.